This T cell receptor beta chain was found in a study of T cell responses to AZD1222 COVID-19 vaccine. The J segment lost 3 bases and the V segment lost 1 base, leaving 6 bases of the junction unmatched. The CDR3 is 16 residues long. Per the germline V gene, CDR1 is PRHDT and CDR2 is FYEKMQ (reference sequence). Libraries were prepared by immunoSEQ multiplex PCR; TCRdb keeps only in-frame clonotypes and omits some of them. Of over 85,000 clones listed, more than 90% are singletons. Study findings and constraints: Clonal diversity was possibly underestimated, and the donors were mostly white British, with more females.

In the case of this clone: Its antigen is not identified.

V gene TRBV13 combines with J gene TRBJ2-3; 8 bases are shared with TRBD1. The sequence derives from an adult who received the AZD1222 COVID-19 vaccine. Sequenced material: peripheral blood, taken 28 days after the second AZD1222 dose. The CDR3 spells CASSLDPGTGTDTQYF. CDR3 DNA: TGTGCCAGCAGCTTAGATCCCGGGACAGGTACAGATACGCAGTATTTT.